The 32 T cell receptor beta chains in this list originate from one sample, sequenced in a study of blood T cell repertoires in COVID-19. TCRdb's copy holds only in-frame clones and misses some; the assay was immunoSEQ multiplex PCR. Of tens of thousands of clones in the sample, 80% to 90% were seen once. The sample was peripheral blood. These receptors were collected from a man aged 55 to 70 with acute or convalescent COVID-19.

The J gene is TRBJ2-2, the V gene TRBV5-1; D perhaps matches TRBD2 (5 bases). V was clipped by 0 bases and J by 7 bases, with 10 bases between them. Germline assignment: CDR1 SGHRS and CDR2 YFSETQ. This CDR3 spans 14 amino acids. The CDR3 reads CASSLGGYGGELFF. DNA of the CDR3: TGCGCCAGCAGCTTGGGAGGGTACGGCGGGGAGCTGTTTTTT.

The rearrangement links TRBV5-4 to TRBJ2-7, with 12 nucleotides matching TRBD2. The CDR3 totals 16 residues. The junction had 3 bases not matched to a gene; V was cut back by 2 bases and J by 0 bases. Looked up from germline, CDR1 is SGHNT and CDR2 is YYREEE (reference sequence). For the CDR3, the DNA is TGTGCCAGCAGCTTCCGGACTAGCGGGGTCTCCTACGAGCAGTACTTC. This encodes CASSFRTSGVSYEQYF.

The V gene is TRBV4-1, the J gene TRBJ1-5, with D maybe TRBD1 (5 bases). Germline loops: CDR1 MGHRA, CDR2 YSYEKL. Between the trimmed V and J ends, which lost 0 bases and 9 bases, there was a span of 15 bases. The CDR3 length is 15 residues. In nucleotides, the CDR3 is TGCGCCAGCAGCCAAGACGCAGGGATCCGGGTGCCCCAGCATTTT. Encoded protein: CASSQDAGIRVPQHF.

V gene TRBV5-1 combines with J gene TRBJ1-5, with D possibly TRBD1 on 5 matching bases. The CDR3 covers 15 residues. Germline CDR1 reads SGHRS; CDR2 reads YFSETQ. Trimming pared 0 bases from V and 8 bases from J, leaving 15 bases between. CDR3 DNA: TGCGCCAGCAGCTTGGCCGGAGGGGCCGAGGAGCCCCAGCATTTT. This codes for CASSLAGGAEEPQHF.

This clone occurred once. This chain joins TRBV12-5 and TRBJ2-2, with 7 bases fitting TRBD1. CDR1 LGHNT and CDR2 FRNRAP come from the germline V gene. This CDR3 spans 14 amino acids. The ends lost 1 base at V and 5 bases at J; junction bases unmatched: 1. This CDR3 is CASGLGQGTGELFF. In DNA form, the CDR3 reads TGTGCTAGTGGTTTGGGACAGGGAACCGGGGAGCTGTTTTTT.

This chain connects TRBV12-1 to TRBJ2-7; the table gives TRBD1 as D, unverified against the DNA. TRBV12-1 is an annotated pseudogene. The CDR3 covers 17 residues. In DNA form, the CDR3 reads TGTGCCAGCTCCGGGACAGGGGGCTCTTACACCTACTACGAGCAGTACTTC. It specifies CASSGTGGSYTYYEQYF.

The rearrangement links TRBV10-3 to TRBJ2-6; 9 nucleotides align to TRBD1. V lost 6 bases to trimming and J lost 1 base; unmatched junction nucleotides: 4. The CDR3 has 16 amino acids. Germline assignment: CDR1 ENHRY and CDR2 SYGVKD. For the CDR3, the DNA is TGTGCCATCAGAGGGACAGGGACGTCTGGGGCCAACGTCCTGACTTTC. Its protein product is CAIRGTGTSGANVLTF.

J is TRBJ2-2 and V is TRBV10-2; 9 bases fit TRBD2. Germline-derived CDR1 and CDR2 are WSHSY and SAAADI. The ends lost 4 bases at V and 8 bases at J; junction bases unmatched: 17. The CDR3 length is 18 residues. In nucleotides, the CDR3 is TGCGCCAGCAGTGCGGCCCCGACTCGCGGGGGGGCTGGGGGGGAGCTGTTTTTT. This sequence encodes CASSAAPTRGGAGGELFF.

The chain uses TRBV2 and TRBJ2-2; 7 bases line up with TRBD1. This CDR3 spans 12 amino acids. V lost 6 bases to trimming and J lost 6 bases; unmatched junction nucleotides: 1. Germline CDR1 reads SNHLY; CDR2 reads FYNNEI. CDR3 in DNA: TGTGCCAGCAGCACAGGGGCCGGGGAGCTGTTTTTT. This gives the protein CASSTGAGELFF.

The chain carries TRBV5-1 and TRBJ1-2; TRBD1 matches 7 bases. The CDR3 sequence is 15 residues long. J gave up 4 bases and V 4 bases, and 10 bases lay outside the gene matches. Germline-derived CDR1 and CDR2 are SGHRS and YFSETQ. In DNA, the CDR3 is TGCGCCAGCAGCCTGTGGACAGGAGTTATCTATGGCTACACCTTC. Amino acid sequence: CASSLWTGVIYGYTF.

The chain couples TRBV13 to TRBJ1-1, with a weak D call TRBD1 (5 bases). This CDR3 region has 14 residues. Trimming shortened V by 3 bases and J by 3 bases, and 11 bases separated the two germline ends. Germline V CDR1 and CDR2: PRHDT, FYEKMQ (reference sequence). CDR3 coding DNA: TGTGCCAGCAGCTTTAGTGGGGGGGACACTGAAGCTTTCTTT. This translates into CASSFSGGDTEAFF.

In regard to this clone: The germline gene is not matched at one end of the junction; a read error may be the cause. The chain couples TRBV6-1 to TRBJ1-2; D not certain. The CDR3 sequence is 15 residues long. Per germline, CDR1 MNHNS and CDR2 SASEGT. The CDR3 DNA sequence: TGTGCCAGCAGGGAAGGCAGGATTAATAAGCATGGCTACACCTTC. It specifies CASREGRINKHGYTF.

The V call is TRBV2, the J call TRBJ2-1, with 7 nucleotides matching TRBD1. In germline, CDR1 is SNHLY, CDR2 FYNNEI. The CDR3 has 16 amino acids. The V and J ends lost 1 base and 10 bases, in that order; junction bases with no gene match: 13. The CDR3 here is CASSEGSRNRGREQFF. CDR3 in DNA: TGTGCCAGCAGTGAAGGCAGTCGGAACAGGGGACGAGAGCAGTTCTTC.

V and J are TRBV7-9 and TRBJ2-1; TRBD2 agrees at 11 bases. This CDR3 has 16 residues. After removal of 5 bases from V and 8 bases from J, the junction contained 11 bases not matched to a gene. Germline CDR1 SEHNR, CDR2 FQNEAQ (reference sequence). CDR3 sequence reads: CASSIAGLAGGDEQFF. The CDR3 DNA sequence: TGTGCCAGCAGCATCGCCGGACTAGCGGGTGGGGATGAGCAGTTCTTC.

The CDR3 DNA follows: TGCAGCGTTGATTCAAATGGGGGCATAAAGCAGTTCTTC. It translates to CSVDSNGGIKQFF. The rearrangement uses TRBV29-1 and TRBJ2-1, with D maybe TRBD1 (6 bases). Germline-derived CDR1 and CDR2 are SQVTM and ANQGSEA. The CDR3 has 13 residues. With 3 bases removed from V and 11 bases from J, the gap between germline ends came to 17 bases.

The chain has TRBV12-2 and TRBJ1-5. TRBV12-2 is annotated as a pseudogene. The CDR3 is 17 amino acids. CDR3 nucleotide sequence: TGTGCAAGTCGCTCGCCCGGGATTTGCTTGTTCAATCAGCCCCAGCATTTT. It encodes CASRSPGICLFNQPQHF.

Of note for this clone: An end of the junction differs from the germline gene, which may be a read error. Different DNA sequences within this sample yield the same CDR3. The J gene is TRBJ1-2, the V gene TRBV11-3; the match to TRBD1 covers 7 bases. Germline-derived CDR1 and CDR2 are SGHNT and YENEEA. This CDR3 has 14 amino acids. CDR3: CASSDRQGPNGYTF. CDR3 DNA: TGCGCCAGCAGCGACCGACAGGGTCCGAATGGCTACACCTTC.

This chain links TRBV7-8 with TRBJ1-5; weak D call: TRBD1 (5 bases). The CDR3 is made up of 15 amino acids. Germline CDR1 SGHVS, CDR2 FQNEAQ. Trimming took 6 bases from V and 7 from J, leaving 19 bases between them. The CDR3 nucleotides read TGTGCCAGCAGTCGGAGGGACGCCGGGTCACAGCCCCAGCATTTT. Amino acid sequence: CASSRRDAGSQPQHF.

The chain uses TRBV25-1 and TRBJ1-2; 8 bases match TRBD1. CDR1 MGHDK and CDR2 SYGVNS come from the germline V gene. Trimming at V came to 9 bases and at J to 11 bases, leaving 8 bases not matched to a gene. This CDR3 region has 11 residues. Written as DNA, the CDR3 is TGTGCCAGTGCGACAGGGGTAACTTACACCTTC. It encodes CASATGVTYTF.

Here the CDR3 DNA reads TGTGCCAGCAGTGACTCGAACAGGGGCCATTTTAATTCACCCCTCCACTTT. This sequence encodes CASSDSNRGHFNSPLHF. This chain connects TRBV25-1 to TRBJ1-6; 7 bases fit TRBD1. This CDR3 spans 17 amino acids. Germline V lookup: CDR1 MGHDK, CDR2 SYGVNS. The trim removed 3 bases at V and 6 bases at J, leaving 11 bases unmatched. The full variable domain, its missing parts supplied by reference TRBV25-1 and TRBJ1-6, is EADIYQTPRYLVIGTGKKITLECSQTMGHDKMYWYQQDPGMELHLIHYSYGVNSTEKGDLSSESTVSRIRTEHFPLTLESARPSHTSQYLCASSDSNRGHFNSPLHFGNGTRLTVT.

The chain uses TRBV6-4 and TRBJ1-6; weak D call: TRBD1 (6 bases). This CDR3 is built from 21 residues. V was cut by 2 bases and J by 0 bases, with 23 bases left in between. Germline V gene lookup returns CDR1 MRHNA and CDR2 SNTAGT. CDR3 nucleotide sequence: TGTGCCAGCAGTGACGGCGGCAGGGGCTTTTTCCGGAGCTCCTATAATTCACCCCTCCACTTT. Translating gives CASSDGGRGFFRSSYNSPLHF.

The V and J genes are TRBV6-5 and TRBJ1-1; D is unresolved. Germline V gives CDR1 MNHEY, CDR2 SVGAGI. This CDR3 has 13 amino acids. The V end lost 5 bases, the J end lost 3 bases, and 10 bases lay between the germline ends. The CDR3 region is CASSLLSDTEAFF. As DNA, the CDR3 is TGTGCCAGCAGTCTTCTTTCGGACACTGAAGCTTTCTTT.

The chain uses TRBV11-2 and TRBJ2-3, with D perhaps matching TRBD1 (6 bases). Germline CDR1 is SGHAT and CDR2 is FQNNGV. Trimming took off 5 bases at V and 0 bases at J, with 9 bases between the two ends. The CDR3 extends over 14 amino acids. CDR3: CASSRDTSTDTQYF. Here the CDR3 DNA reads TGTGCCAGCAGCCGGGACACTAGCACAGATACGCAGTATTTT.

This clone was counted a few times. The chain carries TRBV24-1 and TRBJ2-5; a possible D gene is TRBD1 (6 bases). Trimming removed 3 bases from V and 5 bases from J, with 15 bases in between. The length of the CDR3 is 15 residues. CDR1 and CDR2 (germline): KGHDR, SFDVKD. CDR3 bases: TGTGCCACCAGTGATCCCACAGGGATTAGGGAGACCCAGTACTTC. Protein product: CATSDPTGIRETQYF.

This clone is a singleton in its sample. The chain is built from TRBV11-3 and TRBJ2-7, with TRBD2 matching over 7 bases. CDR3 length: 14 residues. The V segment lost 6 bases and the J segment 6 bases; nucleotides outside the gene matches: 11. Germline V gives CDR1 SGHNT, CDR2 YENEEA. The CDR3 region is CASSRDLGGGEQYF. The CDR3 DNA sequence: TGTGCCAGCAGTAGAGACCTGGGCGGGGGCGAGCAGTACTTC.

V gene TRBV3-1 (or the pseudogene TRBV3-2) combines with J gene TRBJ1-1; 7 bases are shared with TRBD1. Per germline, CDR1 LGHDT and CDR2 YNNKEL (reference sequence). The CDR3 length is 13 residues. Germline trimming cut 6 bases from V and 2 bases from J; bases unmatched to any gene: 3. CDR3 sequence: CASRRQGNTEAFF. Written as DNA, the CDR3 is TGTGCCAGCAGAAGACAGGGAAACACTGAAGCTTTCTTT.

J is TRBJ2-7 and V is TRBV12-3 or TRBV12-4; D call uncertain. The CDR3 is made up of 12 amino acids. V lost 3 bases to trimming and J lost 3 bases, with 6 bases between them. CDR3 protein: CASSFQNYEQYF. The CDR3 region has the DNA TGTGCCAGCAGTTTTCAGAACTACGAGCAGTACTTC.

This clone turned up a few times. V gene TRBV6-1 combines with J gene TRBJ1-1; TRBD1 is a possible D gene (5 bases). Trimming shortened V by 5 bases and J by 0 bases, and 7 bases separated the two germline ends. This CDR3 spans 13 amino acids. Germline CDR1 and CDR2: MNHNS and SASEGT. Here the CDR3 reads CASSSGVNTEAFF. CDR3 in DNA: TGTGCCAGCAGTTCGGGGGTGAACACTGAAGCTTTCTTT.

This clone has more than one count but fewer than ten. The chain employs TRBV4-1 and TRBJ1-1; D not resolved. Germline CDR1 and CDR2: MGHRA and YSYEKL. V was pared by 3 bases and J by 5 bases, with 13 bases between. The CDR3 totals 14 residues. CDR3 nucleotide sequence: TGCGCCAGCAGCCACCTAGGCGATCGGACTGAAGCTTTCTTT. Its translation is CASSHLGDRTEAFF.

The V call is TRBV6-5, the J call TRBJ1-4, with 10 bases identical to TRBD1. The CDR3 runs 16 residues. Germline V gene lookup returns CDR1 MNHEY and CDR2 SVGAGI. The J segment lost 8 bases and the V segment lost 0 bases, leaving 6 bases of the junction unmatched. CDR3 in amino acids: CASSYSAGTGDEKLFF. The CDR3 region has the DNA TGTGCCAGCAGTTACTCCGCGGGGACAGGGGACGAAAAACTGTTTTTT.

The rearrangement uses TRBV4-1 and TRBJ1-6; D is unresolved. Trimming cost V 0 bases and J 7 bases, with 4 bases left between them. From germline, CDR1 is MGHRA and CDR2 YSYEKL. The CDR3 consists of 13 residues. The CDR3 reads CASSQDQNSPLHF. As DNA, the CDR3 is TGCGCCAGCAGCCAAGACCAGAATTCACCCCTCCACTTT.

The chain employs TRBV5-1 and TRBJ1-1, with TRBD1 identical over 11 bases. CDR3 size: 16 residues. V lost 4 bases, J lost 2 bases, and 7 bases stayed unmatched. Germline CDR1 and CDR2: SGHRS and YFSETQ. DNA of the CDR3: TGCGCCAGCAGCCTAGCCGGGACAGGGGGAAACACTGAAGCTTTCTTT. It translates to CASSLAGTGGNTEAFF.